This note documents a single TCR beta chain sequence. The sample belongs to a study of control samples from healthy donors and cancer patients. The CDR3 spans 15 residues. After removal of 1 base from V and 8 bases from J, the junction contained 5 bases not matched to a gene. Germline assignment: CDR1 SGHNT and CDR2 YENEEA. Here immunoSEQ multiplex PCR was the method, and the copy in TCRdb shows in-frame clones only, minus some. This sample has about 34,000 clones, with about 88% found just once. The rearrangement uses TRBV11-3 and TRBJ2-1; TRBD2 agrees at 10 bases. Sequencing was carried out using PBMCs. The receptor comes from a woman between 40 and 55 years old with lung cancer. CDR3 DNA sequence: TGTGCCAGCAGCTTAGGAGCGGGGGGGCCATATGAGCAGTTCTTC. Translation: CASSLGAGGPYEQFF.